These 18 T cell receptor beta chains were sequenced from one sample in a study of cytomegalovirus exposure and HLA in healthy donors. Both 60 Vbeta primers and 13 Jbeta primers went into the PCR. The assay was immunoSEQ multiplex PCR, and TCRdb's table has in-frame clones only and misses some. The repertoire consists of 150,000 to 180,000 clones, with 60% to 85% occurring once and the leading ten covering 3% to 4%. Sequenced sample: PBMCs. The receptor source for this set is a woman between 35 and 50 years old in good health and CMV-seronegative.

On this clone itself: The junction departs from the called germline gene at one end, perhaps through a read error. The V call is TRBV11-2, the J call TRBJ1-2; possibly TRBD1 for D (6 bases). CDR3 size: 14 residues. In germline, CDR1 is SGHAT, CDR2 FQNNGV. CDR3 DNA: TGTGCCAGCAGTTTAGGAGGGGGACCCTATGGCTACACCTTC. It is translated as CASSLGGGPYGYTF.

The genes are TRBV5-1 and TRBJ2-3; 12 nucleotides match TRBD2. The germline CDR1 and CDR2 sequences are SGHRS and YFSETQ. CDR3 size: 16 residues. V shed 4 bases, J shed 0 bases, and the junction held 3 bases outside the gene matches. The CDR3 DNA reads as TGCGCCAGCAGCCATGGACTAGCGGGAAGCACAGATACGCAGTATTTT. Translation gives CASSHGLAGSTDTQYF.

The rearrangement uses TRBV4-1 and TRBJ1-2, with TRBD1 matching over 7 bases. CDR3 length equals 17 residues. Looked up from germline, CDR1 is MGHRA and CDR2 is YSYEKL. J gave up 0 bases and V 1 base, and 8 bases lay outside the gene matches. The CDR3 coding sequence is TGCGCCAGCAGCCAAGCGGGACAGCTTCTAGCTAACTATGGCTACACCTTC. Residues: CASSQAGQLLANYGYTF.

This sequence joins TRBV5-1 and TRBJ1-2, with 9 bases that match TRBD1. V lost 4 bases and J lost 1; bases outside the gene matches: 2. Germline-derived CDR1 and CDR2 are SGHRS and YFSETQ. The CDR3 has 14 amino acids. The CDR3 nucleotides are TGCGCCAGCAGCCCGACAGGGGGTAACTATGGCTACACCTTC. Residues: CASSPTGGNYGYTF.

The sample holds a few counts of this clone. The chain employs TRBV11-3 and TRBJ2-7, with TRBD1 as a possible D gene (6 bases). This CDR3 contains 13 residues. The germline V and J ends were trimmed by 0 bases and 3 bases, with 6 bases remaining between them. Looked up from germline, CDR1 is SGHNT and CDR2 is YENEEA. This chain's CDR3 is CASSLDRGYEQYF. The CDR3 coding sequence is TGTGCCAGCAGCTTAGACAGGGGCTACGAGCAGTACTTC.

The chain joins TRBV5-1 to TRBJ2-1; D uncertain. Trimming removed 3 bases from V and 5 bases from J, with 9 bases in between. CDR3 size: 13 residues. CDR1 and CDR2 from the germline V gene are SGHRS and YFSETQ. The CDR3 DNA reads as TGCGCCAGCAGCTCGTCATTAGACAATGAGCAGTTCTTC. It specifies CASSSSLDNEQFF. Looking up the rest from reference TRBV5-1 and TRBJ2-1 gives the full variable domain: KAGVTQTPRYLIKTRGQQVTLSCSPISGHRSVSWYQQTPGQGLQFLFEYFSETQRNKGNFPGRFSGRQFSNSRSEMNVSTLELGDSALYLCASSSSLDNEQFFGPGTRLTVL.

V gene TRBV9 combines with J gene TRBJ1-5; 7 bases match TRBD1. CDR3 size: 15 residues. The ends lost 2 bases at V and 3 bases at J; junction bases unmatched: 5. Germline CDR1 reads SGDLS; CDR2 reads YYNGEE. The CDR3 sequence is CASSVTGSSNQPQHF. The CDR3, as DNA: TGTGCCAGCAGCGTGACAGGGTCATCCAATCAGCCCCAGCATTTT.

The chain couples TRBV7-2 to TRBJ2-7, with a tentative D call TRBD2 (6 bases). V lost 3 bases and J lost 0, with 12 bases in between. The CDR3 extends over 15 amino acids. Germline loops: CDR1 SGHTA, CDR2 FQGNSA. The chain's CDR3 is CASSFRESASYEQYF. In nucleotides, the CDR3 is TGTGCCAGCAGCTTCCGGGAGAGTGCCTCCTACGAGCAGTACTTC.

This clone was recorded a few times. The sample contains more than one DNA sequence encoding this CDR3. The chain recombines TRBV29-1 with TRBJ2-7, with 7 bases matching TRBD1. Germline assignment: CDR1 SQVTM and CDR2 ANQGSEA. The CDR3 totals 13 residues. The junction had 8 bases not matched to a gene; V was cut back by 6 bases and J by 3 bases. CDR3 protein: CSVPAWDSYEQYF. CDR3 sequence (DNA): TGCAGCGTCCCCGCATGGGACAGCTACGAGCAGTACTTC.

This clone was found once. The rearrangement uses TRBV9 and TRBJ2-5; D may be TRBD1 (5 bases). This CDR3 contains 15 residues. Germline CDR1 and CDR2: SGDLS and YYNGEE. The V and J ends lost 0 bases and 4 bases respectively, with 13 bases between them. CDR3 residues: CASSVVPGSGETQYF. As DNA, the CDR3 is TGTGCCAGCAGCGTAGTCCCAGGGTCGGGAGAGACCCAGTACTTC.

The chain couples TRBV7-9 to TRBJ2-1; D might be TRBD1 (8 bases). V was pared by 5 bases and J by 4 bases, with 15 bases between. The germline gives CDR1 SEHNR, CDR2 FQNEAQ (reference sequence). The CDR3 has 15 residues. As DNA, the CDR3 is TGTGCCAGCAGCGATACAGGGGGGGGGTACAATGAGCAGTTCTTC. Protein sequence: CASSDTGGGYNEQFF.

The rearrangement uses TRBV5-1 and TRBJ2-3; 7 bases align to TRBD2. The trim removed 4 bases at V and 1 base at J, leaving 6 bases unmatched. The length of the CDR3 is 15 residues. The germline V gene has CDR1 SGHRS and CDR2 YFSETQ. The CDR3 protein is CASSPGGRGTDTQYF. The CDR3, as DNA: TGCGCCAGCAGCCCGGGAGGACGGGGCACAGATACGCAGTATTTT.

The chain uses TRBV30 and TRBJ1-1; TRBD1 might be the D (5 bases). The germline V gene encodes CDR1 GTSNPN and CDR2 SVGIG (reference sequence). The CDR3 totals 12 residues. V gave up 0 bases and J gave up 13 bases, with 15 bases separating them. In nucleotides, the CDR3 is TGTGCCTGGAGTGTACAGGCAGGCTTCGTTTTCTTT. This translates into CAWSVQAGFVFF.

As for this clone: Other DNA sequences within the sample encode an identical CDR3. The chain has TRBV28 and TRBJ2-7; 9 nucleotides line up with TRBD1. CDR1 and CDR2 (germline): MDHEN, SYDVKM. This CDR3 region has 14 residues. V gave up 9 bases and J gave up 6 bases; unmatched junction bases: 12. The CDR3 bases are TGTGCCAGTTCGGGACAGGGTCCGTTCGGCGAGCAGTACTTC. This translates into CASSGQGPFGEQYF.

This rearrangement joins TRBV7-6 to TRBJ1-1; TRBD1 aligns across 10 bases. The length of the CDR3 is 14 residues. CDR1 SGHVS and CDR2 FNYEAQ come from the germline V gene. With V trimmed by 2 bases and J by 7 bases, 4 bases remained unmatched. This chain's CDR3 is CASSLRQGASEAFF. Written as DNA, the CDR3 is TGTGCCAGCAGCTTACGACAGGGGGCGAGTGAAGCTTTCTTT.

The J gene is TRBJ1-5, the V gene TRBV6-5; D may be TRBD1 (5 bases). Per the germline V gene, CDR1 is MNHEY and CDR2 is SVGAGI. The V end was cut by 5 bases, the J end by 3 bases, with 14 bases between. The CDR3 consists of 15 residues. DNA of the CDR3: TGTGCCAGCAGTACTTCAGACAGCTACAATCAGCCCCAGCATTTT. Protein: CASSTSDSYNQPQHF.

The chain recombines TRBV19 with TRBJ1-1; D call uncertain. Trimming took off 11 bases at V and 8 bases at J, with 9 bases between the two ends. CDR3 length equals 9 residues. Germline lookup yields CDR1 LNHDA and CDR2 SQIVND (reference sequence). CDR3 in DNA: TGTGCCTCGGGTGGGGAAGCTTTCTTT. This sequence encodes CASGGEAFF. The full variable domain, completed using reference TRBV19 and TRBJ1-1, is DGGITQSPKYLFRKEGQNVTLSCEQNLNHDAMYWYRQDPGQGLRLIYYSQIVNDFQKGDIAEGYSVSREKKESFPLTVTSAQKNPTAFYLCASGGEAFFGQGTRLTVV.

V and J are TRBV5-1 and TRBJ2-5; TRBD1 agrees at 7 bases. The CDR3 runs 14 residues. The germline V gene encodes CDR1 SGHRS and CDR2 YFSETQ. After removal of 4 bases from V and 5 bases from J, the junction contained 8 bases not matched to a gene. CDR3 nucleotide sequence: TGCGCCAGCAGCACGAGGACAGGCGGTGAGACCCAGTACTTC. This sequence encodes CASSTRTGGETQYF.